A selection of T cell receptor beta chains follows, all from one sample in a study of lymphopenia after photon versus proton radiotherapy. The method was immunoSEQ multiplex PCR; TCRdb's version includes in-frame clones alone and lacks a portion of them. Among about 45,000 clones, 85% were seen once, and the ten largest hold about 2.2%. Material: peripheral blood, obtained from a patient treated with photon-based radiotherapy. The receptors derive from a man aged 35 to 55 with gastric cancer. Each CDR3 is given with its conserved first and last residue. Fields, in order: D gene, V gene, clone size, J gene, CDR3 protein, CDR3 DNA. D genes are given only for firm matches. A row's size may be missing; if present it is once, few, many or a size class.

>TRBD2|TRBV9|NA|TRBJ2-1
CASSDLAGNYNEQFF
TGTGCCAGCAGTGACCTAGCGGGGAACTACAATGAGCAGTTCTTC
>NA|TRBV6-1|few|TRBJ1-1
CASSDELGLPGEAFF
TGTGCCAGCAGTGATGAACTTGGACTCCCGGGTGAAGCTTTCTTT
>NA|TRBV7-2|once|TRBJ1-5
CASSEDYQPQHF
TGTGCCAGCAGCGAGGACTATCAGCCCCAGCATTTT
>NA|TRBV6-1|NA|TRBJ1-4
CASSAEQGRHEKLFF
TGTGCCAGCAGTGCTGAACAGGGAAGGCATGAAAAACTGTTTTTT
>NA|TRBV10-3|NA|TRBJ1-2
CAIREESYGYTF
TGTGCCATCAGGGAGGAGTCCTATGGCTACACCTTC
>TRBD1|TRBV6-1|few|TRBJ2-7
CASSANPRTGTELYEQYF
TGTGCCAGCAGTGCTAATCCGCGAACCGGGACAGAGCTTTACGAGCAGTACTTC
>TRBD1|TRBV9|NA|TRBJ2-6
CASSVEGLETGAFSGANVLTF
TGTGCCAGCAGCGTAGAAGGATTGGAGACAGGGGCGTTCTCTGGGGCCAACGTCCTGACTTTC
>NA|TRBV7-9|NA|TRBJ1-4
CASSLYRPTNEKLFF
TGTGCCAGCAGCTTATACAGACCAACTAATGAAAAACTGTTTTTT
>TRBD1|TRBV30|NA|TRBJ1-6
CAWSPDRDSPLHF
TGTGCCTGGAGTCCTGACAGGGATTCACCCCTCCACTTT
>NA|TRBV2|once|TRBJ2-6
CASSEFGVGANVLTF
TGTGCCAGCAGTGAATTCGGGGTTGGGGCCAACGTCCTGACTTTC
>TRBD1|TRBV14|NA|TRBJ2-3
CASSQRPTGYGTDTQYF
TGTGCCAGCAGCCAAAGACCGACAGGGTATGGCACAGATACGCAGTATTTT
>NA|TRBV11-2|NA|TRBJ2-2
CASSLKTSTTTEELFF
TGTGCCAGCAGCTTGAAAACTTCTACTACGACCGAGGAGCTGTTTTTT
>NA|TRBV5-1|once|TRBJ2-3
CASSLGPGAGTDTQYF
TGCGCCAGCAGCTTGGGTCCGGGTGCTGGCACAGATACGCAGTATTTT
>TRBD1|TRBV5-1|NA|TRBJ2-7
CASSLALGTATTHEQYF
TGCGCCAGCAGCTTGGCCCTCGGGACAGCTACCACCCACGAGCAGTACTTC
>NA|TRBV2|few|TRBJ1-1
CASREVRNTEAFF
TGTGCCAGCAGGGAGGTACGGAACACTGAAGCTTTCTTT
>NA|TRBV7-2|NA|TRBJ2-5
CASSPGAETQYF
TGTGCCAGCAGCCCAGGGGCAGAGACCCAGTACTTC